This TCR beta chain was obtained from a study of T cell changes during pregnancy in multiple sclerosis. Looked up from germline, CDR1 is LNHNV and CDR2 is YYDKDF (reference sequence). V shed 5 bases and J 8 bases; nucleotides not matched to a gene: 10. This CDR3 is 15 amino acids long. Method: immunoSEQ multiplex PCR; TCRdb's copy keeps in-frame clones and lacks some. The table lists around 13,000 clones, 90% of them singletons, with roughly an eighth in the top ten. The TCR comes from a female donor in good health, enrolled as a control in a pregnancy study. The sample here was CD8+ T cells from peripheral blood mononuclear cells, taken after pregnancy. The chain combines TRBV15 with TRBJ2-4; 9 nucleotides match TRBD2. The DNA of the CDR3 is TGTGCCACCAGCTTGCGGGGGGGACTCTTAGACATTCAGTACTTC. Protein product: CATSLRGGLLDIQYF.